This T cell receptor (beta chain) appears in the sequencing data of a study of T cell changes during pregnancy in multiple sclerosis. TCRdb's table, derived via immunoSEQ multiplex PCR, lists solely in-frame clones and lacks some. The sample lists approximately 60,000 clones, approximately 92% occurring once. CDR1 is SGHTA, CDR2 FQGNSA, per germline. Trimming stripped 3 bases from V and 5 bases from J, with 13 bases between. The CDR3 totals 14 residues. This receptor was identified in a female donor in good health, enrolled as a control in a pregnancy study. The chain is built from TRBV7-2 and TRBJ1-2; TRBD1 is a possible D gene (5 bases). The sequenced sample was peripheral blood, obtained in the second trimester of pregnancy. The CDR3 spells CASSLGGSGYGYTF. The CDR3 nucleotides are TGTGCCAGCAGCTTGGGGGGATCAGGGTATGGCTACACCTTC.